The present entry profiles one T cell receptor (beta chain) with its context. The antigen remains unidentified. The sample's treatment: around 19 received Ad26.COV2.S at low or high dose, single or two shots; 5 received placebo; per-sample allocation not given. Collection of samples fell on day 63 after the first vaccine or placebo injection. The source of the sample is a study of Ad26.COV2.S vaccination and SARS-CoV-2 variants. Study overall: Doses of Ad26.COV2.S were injected into muscle once or twice, 56 days apart. Findings and caveats of the study: Substantial breadth in spike-specific CD8+ and CD4+ T cell responses was reportedly seen after vaccination. Similar non-spike TCR breadth was observed in recipients of vaccine and of placebo. Possibly, TCR breadth and depth analyses underestimated total T cell responses.

The assay was immunoSEQ multiplex PCR, and TCRdb's table has in-frame clones only and misses some. The sample shows around 340,000 clones, more than 85% of them seen only once. This CDR3 region has 13 residues. V shed 2 bases and J shed 3 bases, with 4 bases lying between them. Germline V gene sequence: CDR1 LNHDA, CDR2 SQIVND (reference sequence). The sequence derives from a person between 18 and 65 years old who received the Ad26.COV2.S COVID-19 vaccine or a placebo. Sequenced here: peripheral blood, sampled in a trial of Ad26.COV2.S vaccine versus placebo. The chain employs TRBV19 and TRBJ2-2, with unresolved D. This CDR3 is CASSITDTGELFF. The CDR3 coding sequence is TGTGCCAGTAGTATAACGGACACCGGGGAGCTGTTTTTT.